These 20 T cell receptor beta chains were all obtained from the same sample, sequenced in a study of shared clonotypes between healthy human individuals (dated by TCRdb to the early 2020s). CD8 naive samples consisted of CD45RO-negative cells that were positively selected for CCR7, yielding a CD45RA+CCR7+ population without TemRA cells. The library was produced with the immunoSEQ multiplex PCR assay. The clones in this table, taken by TCRdb from immuneACCESS, are in-frame only. Not every clone is retained; where verified, under half of the shortfall comes from an unresolved V gene, and the cause of the rest is unknown. For this sample there are around 2,000,000 clones; approximately 94% appear just once. 0.85% to 1.2% of the sample belongs to the ten largest clones. The sample was naive CD8+ T cells sorted from blood. This specimen's cell subset or site label, interpreted: CD45RA+CCR7+. These receptors originate from a man between 18 and 29 years old in good health.

The chain carries TRBV9 and TRBJ2-5; tentative D call: TRBD1 (5 bases). Trimming shortened V by 3 bases and J by 4 bases, and 13 bases separated the two germline ends. Germline assignment: CDR1 SGDLS and CDR2 YYNGEE. CDR3 length: 14 amino acids. CDR3 nucleotide sequence: TGTGCCAGCAGCGCCGCAGGGATGGGAGAGACCCAGTACTTC. Amino acids: CASSAAGMGETQYF. The variable domain in full, completed from reference TRBV9 and TRBJ2-5, reads DSGVTQTPKHLITATGQRVTLRCSPRSGDLSVYWYQQSLDQGLQFLIQYYNGEERAKGNILERFSAQQFPDLHSELNLSSLELGDSALYFCASSAAGMGETQYFGPGTRLLVL.

The gene calls are TRBV7-9 and TRBJ1-3; D gene uncertain. The CDR3 extends over 16 amino acids. The V and J ends lost 5 bases and 2 bases respectively, with 16 bases between them. CDR1 and CDR2 (germline): SEHNR, FQNEAQ (reference sequence). CDR3 in DNA: TGTGCCAGCAGCCAGAACGACGGACTGGCTGGAAACACCATATATTTT. Translating gives CASSQNDGLAGNTIYF.

The chain couples TRBV16 to TRBJ2-1, with TRBD2 matching over 9 bases. V lost 3 bases, J lost 3 bases, and 9 bases stayed unmatched. The CDR3 has 17 amino acids. The germline V gene has CDR1 KGHSY and CDR2 FQNENV. For the CDR3, the DNA is TGTGCCAGCAGCCAGTCTGCACTAGCGGGTGGCTACAATGAGCAGTTCTTC. Its translation is CASSQSALAGGYNEQFF. Looking up the rest from reference TRBV16 and TRBJ2-1 gives the full variable domain: GEEVAQTPKHLVRGEGQKAKLYCAPIKGHSYVFWYQQVLKNEFKFLISFQNENVFDETGMPKERFSAKCLPNSPCSLEIQATKLEDSAVYFCASSQSALAGGYNEQFFGPGTRLTVL.

CDR3 DNA: TGTGCCAGCAGCCCGCCCGCGGGGGACGGCTCCTACGAGCAGTACTTC. This translates into CASSPPAGDGSYEQYF. V is TRBV7-9 and J is TRBJ2-7, with TRBD2 matching over 7 bases. The germline V gene has CDR1 SEHNR and CDR2 FQNEAQ (reference sequence). J was trimmed by 0 bases and V by 5 bases; bases with no gene match: 10. This CDR3 is built from 16 residues.

The genes are TRBV6-5 and TRBJ2-1; TRBD1 is a possible D gene (6 bases). V was clipped by 4 bases and J by 4 bases, with 11 bases between them. The CDR3 has 14 amino acids. Germline loops: CDR1 MNHEY, CDR2 SVGAGI. The CDR3: CASSSTTGYNEQFF. The CDR3 bases are TGTGCCAGCAGTTCCACCACAGGGTACAATGAGCAGTTCTTC.

This clone was seen a handful of times. V is TRBV4-1 and J is TRBJ2-1, with D tentatively TRBD1 or TRBD2 (5 bases each). The V end lost 3 bases, the J end lost 4 bases, and 16 bases lay between the germline ends. Germline V gene sequence: CDR1 MGHRA, CDR2 YSYEKL. The CDR3 runs to 16 residues. CDR3: CASSHRHRDGYNEQFF. CDR3 sequence (DNA): TGCGCCAGCAGCCATAGGCACCGGGACGGATACAATGAGCAGTTCTTC.

J is TRBJ2-5 and V is TRBV7-2; D gene ambiguous. The CDR3 runs to 14 residues. CDR1 is SGHTA, CDR2 FQGNSA, per germline. Trimming pared 2 bases from V and 5 bases from J, leaving 12 bases between. CDR3 DNA: TGTGCCAGCAGCTTAATCCCTTCCGTGGAGACCCAGTACTTC. Encoded protein: CASSLIPSVETQYF. Based on the CDR3 plus reference TRBV7-2 and TRBJ2-5, the full variable domain is GAGVSQSPSNKVTEKGKDVELRCDPISGHTALYWYRQSLGQGLEFLIYFQGNSAPDKSGLPSDRFSAERTGGSVSTLTIQRTQQEDSAVYLCASSLIPSVETQYFGPGTRLLVL.

The rearrangement uses TRBV4-3 and TRBJ2-1; TRBD1 is a possible D gene (6 bases). Trimming removed 0 bases from V and 4 bases from J, with 10 bases in between. Germline loops: CDR1 LGHNA, CDR2 YSLEER. CDR3 length equals 15 residues. CDR3 sequence: CASSQDGTSYNEQFF. Here the CDR3 DNA reads TGCGCCAGCAGCCAAGATGGGACATCTTACAATGAGCAGTTCTTC.

This rearrangement joins TRBV25-1 to TRBJ2-7, with 7 bases identical to TRBD1. Germline CDR1 and CDR2: MGHDK and SYGVNS. CDR3 length equals 15 residues. With V trimmed by 2 bases and J by 3 bases, 7 bases remained unmatched. CDR3 region: CASSELTGEGYEQYF. In DNA, the CDR3 is TGTGCCAGCAGTGAACTAACAGGGGAAGGCTACGAGCAGTACTTC.

This rearrangement joins TRBV28 to TRBJ2-2; TRBD2 matches 9 bases. The CDR3 is 15 residues long. Germline CDR1 is MDHEN and CDR2 is SYDVKM. Trimming took 5 bases from V and 2 from J; bases not matched to a gene: 3. The CDR3 DNA reads TGTGCCAGCAGTATAGCGGGGGAAAACACCGGGGAGCTGTTTTTT. Translated: CASSIAGENTGELFF.

This clone was seen just once. The J gene is TRBJ2-2, the V gene TRBV13; 10 bases line up with TRBD2. This CDR3 has 16 amino acids. V lost 5 bases and J lost 6; bases outside the gene matches: 9. Germline CDR1 is PRHDT and CDR2 is FYEKMQ (reference sequence). DNA for the CDR3: TGTGCCAGCAGCACCAGACTAGCGGGTAACGCCGGGGAGCTGTTTTTT. It codes for CASSTRLAGNAGELFF.

This chain joins TRBV2 and TRBJ2-7; D is unresolved. Germline V CDR1 and CDR2: SNHLY, FYNNEI. This CDR3 spans 13 amino acids. The V and J ends lost 2 bases and 7 bases respectively, with 12 bases between them. This CDR3 reads CASSESSEGEQYF. The CDR3, as DNA: TGTGCCAGCAGTGAAAGCAGCGAAGGGGAGCAGTACTTC. The complete variable domain, with remaining parts taken from reference TRBV2 and TRBJ2-7, reads EPEVTQTPSHQVTQMGQEVILRCVPISNHLYFYWYRQILGQKVEFLVSFYNNEISEKSEIFDDQFSVERPDGSNFTLKIRSTKLEDSAMYFCASSESSEGEQYFGPGTRLTVT.

This clone has more than one count but fewer than ten. The rearrangement uses TRBV27 and TRBJ1-4, with D perhaps TRBD1 (5 bases). V gave up 8 bases and J gave up 10 bases, with 8 bases separating them. The CDR3 has 10 amino acids. Germline CDR1 is MNHEY and CDR2 is SMNVEV (reference sequence). This CDR3 reads CASWGGKLFF. CDR3 DNA: TGTGCCAGCTGGGGGGGAAAACTGTTTTTT.

V and J are TRBV7-3 and TRBJ2-1; D call uncertain. Germline CDR1 is SGHTA and CDR2 is FQGTGA. The CDR3 sequence is 12 residues long. Deletions cut 5 bases from V and 7 bases from J, with 9 bases between. The CDR3: CASSLPPNEQFF. CDR3 nucleotide sequence: TGTGCCAGCAGCCTCCCGCCGAATGAGCAGTTCTTC.

The chain couples TRBV2 to TRBJ2-7, with TRBD2 matching 12 bases. CDR3 length equals 15 residues. Germline V CDR1 and CDR2: SNHLY, FYNNEI. J lost 2 bases, V lost 4 bases, and 3 bases had no gene match. CDR3 sequence (DNA): TGTGCCAGCAGTGTACTAGCGGGAGGCCCCTACGAGCAGTACTTC. Its translation: CASSVLAGGPYEQYF.

The chain links TRBV7-2 to TRBJ1-3, with D unclear. Trimming left V 4 bases short and J 4 bases short, with 11 bases between. The CDR3 loop spans 14 amino acids. The V gene's germline CDR1 is SGHTA and CDR2 FQGNSA. This CDR3 is CASSYQGLGNTIYF. CDR3 sequence (DNA): TGTGCCAGCAGCTACCAAGGGCTGGGAAACACCATATATTTT.

V gene TRBV19 combines with J gene TRBJ2-7; the D is unclear. The germline V gene encodes CDR1 LNHDA and CDR2 SQIVND (reference sequence). This CDR3 is 14 amino acids long. The V end lost 3 bases, the J end lost 0 bases, and 9 bases lay between the germline ends. The CDR3 sequence is CASSMVSPSYEQYF. CDR3 DNA: TGTGCCAGTAGTATGGTCAGCCCCTCCTACGAGCAGTACTTC.

The rearrangement uses TRBV6-4 and TRBJ2-7, with D possibly being TRBD1 or TRBD2 (6 bases each). The CDR3 contains 15 residues. V dropped 3 bases and J dropped 2 bases, with 14 bases sitting between them. Per the germline V gene, CDR1 is MRHNA and CDR2 is SNTAGT. CDR3 sequence (DNA): TGTGCCAGCAGTGAAGGGGGGCAGGCCCCCTACGAGCAGTACTTC. Amino acids: CASSEGGQAPYEQYF.

The rearrangement links TRBV5-1 to TRBJ2-7, with 7 positions matching TRBD1. Germline lookup yields CDR1 SGHRS and CDR2 YFSETQ. CDR3 length: 20 amino acids. Trimming took 1 base from V and 3 from J; bases not matched to a gene: 22. CDR3 loop: CASSLFTDRDPGYDGYEQYF. The DNA of the CDR3 is TGCGCCAGCAGCTTGTTCACCGACAGGGACCCAGGCTACGATGGCTACGAGCAGTACTTC.

V and J are TRBV5-8 and TRBJ2-1; tentatively, D is TRBD1 (6 bases). The CDR3 extends over 17 amino acids. Germline CDR1 is SGHTS and CDR2 is YDEGEE. V lost 0 bases to trimming and J lost 4 bases, with 17 bases between them. CDR3 bases: TGTGCCAGCAGCTTGGGCAGGGGACAACGAGAATACAATGAGCAGTTCTTC. Encoded protein: CASSLGRGQREYNEQFF.